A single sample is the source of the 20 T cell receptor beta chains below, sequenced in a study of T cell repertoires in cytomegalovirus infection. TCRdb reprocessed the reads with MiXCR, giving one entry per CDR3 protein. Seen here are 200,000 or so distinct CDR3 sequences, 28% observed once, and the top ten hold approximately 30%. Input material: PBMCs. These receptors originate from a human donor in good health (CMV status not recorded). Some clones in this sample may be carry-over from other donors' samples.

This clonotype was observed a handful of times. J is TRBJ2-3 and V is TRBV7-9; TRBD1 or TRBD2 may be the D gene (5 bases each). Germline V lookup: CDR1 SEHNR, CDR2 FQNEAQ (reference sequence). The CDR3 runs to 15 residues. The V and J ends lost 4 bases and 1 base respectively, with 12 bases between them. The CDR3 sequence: CASSSGTLRTDTQYF. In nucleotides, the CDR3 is TGTGCCAGCAGCTCAGGGACGCTACGCACAGATACGCAGTATTTT.

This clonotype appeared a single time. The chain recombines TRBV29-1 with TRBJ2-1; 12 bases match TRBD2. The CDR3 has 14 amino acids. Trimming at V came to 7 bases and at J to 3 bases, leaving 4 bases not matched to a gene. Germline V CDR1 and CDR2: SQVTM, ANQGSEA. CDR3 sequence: CSATSGGLYNEQFF. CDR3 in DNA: TGCAGCGCAACTAGCGGGGGGCTCTACAATGAGCAGTTCTTC.

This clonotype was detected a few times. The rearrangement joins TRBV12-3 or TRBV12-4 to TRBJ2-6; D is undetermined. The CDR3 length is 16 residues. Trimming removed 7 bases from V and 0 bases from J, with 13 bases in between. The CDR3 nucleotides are TGTGCCAGCACCCAACAGCTGGGCTCTGGGGCCAACGTCCTGACTTTC. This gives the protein CASTQQLGSGANVLTF.

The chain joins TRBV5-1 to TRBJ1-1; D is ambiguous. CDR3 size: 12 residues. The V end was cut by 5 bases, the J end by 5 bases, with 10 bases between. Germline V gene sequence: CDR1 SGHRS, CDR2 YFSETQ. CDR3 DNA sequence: TGCGCCAGCAGGTCCGGAGGTACTGAAGCTTTCTTT. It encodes CASRSGGTEAFF.

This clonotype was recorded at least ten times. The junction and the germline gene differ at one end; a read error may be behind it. The DNA of the CDR3 is TGTGCCAGCAGCTTAGCGGGGGGGCTCTACAATGAGCAGTTCTTC. This codes for CASSLAGGLYNEQFF. V usage is TRBV12-3 or TRBV12-4 and J usage is TRBJ2-1; 11 nucleotides align to TRBD2. This CDR3 region has 15 residues.

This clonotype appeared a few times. The CDR3 here is CASSPTGGRNYGYTF. DNA of the CDR3: TGTGCCAGCAGCCCCACAGGGGGCCGAAACTATGGCTACACCTTC. V usage is TRBV7-6 and J usage is TRBJ1-2; TRBD1 aligns across 9 bases. After removal of 5 bases from V and 2 bases from J, the junction contained 6 bases not matched to a gene. Looked up from germline, CDR1 is SGHVS and CDR2 is FNYEAQ. CDR3 length: 15 residues.

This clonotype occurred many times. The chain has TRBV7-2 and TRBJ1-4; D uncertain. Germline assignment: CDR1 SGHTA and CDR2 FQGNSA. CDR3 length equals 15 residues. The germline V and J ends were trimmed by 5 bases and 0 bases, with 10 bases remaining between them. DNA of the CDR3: TGTGCCAGCAGCCTAAACCCCGCAACTAATGAAAAACTGTTTTTT. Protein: CASSLNPATNEKLFF.

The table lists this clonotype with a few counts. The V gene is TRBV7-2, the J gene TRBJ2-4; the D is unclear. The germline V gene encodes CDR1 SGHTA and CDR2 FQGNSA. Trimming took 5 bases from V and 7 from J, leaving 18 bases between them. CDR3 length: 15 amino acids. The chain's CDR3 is CASSRAVGMRNIQYF. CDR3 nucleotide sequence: TGTGCCAGCAGCCGCGCCGTGGGAATGAGGAACATTCAGTACTTC.

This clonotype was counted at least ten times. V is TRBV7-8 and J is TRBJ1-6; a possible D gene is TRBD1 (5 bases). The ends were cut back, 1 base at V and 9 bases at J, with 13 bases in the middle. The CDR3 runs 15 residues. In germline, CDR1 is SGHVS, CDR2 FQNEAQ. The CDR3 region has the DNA TGTGCCAGCAGCTTAGAACCGACAGTGGGTTCACCCCTCCACTTT. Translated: CASSLEPTVGSPLHF.

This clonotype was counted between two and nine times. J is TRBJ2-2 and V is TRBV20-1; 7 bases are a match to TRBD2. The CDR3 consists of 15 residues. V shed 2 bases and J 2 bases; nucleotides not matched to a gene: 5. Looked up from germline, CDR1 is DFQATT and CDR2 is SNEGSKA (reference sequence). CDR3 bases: TGCAGTGCTAGAAAAGCGGGAATCAACACCGGGGAGCTGTTTTTT. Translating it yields CSARKAGINTGELFF.

In DNA form, the CDR3 reads TGTGCCAGCAGCTTTTCGGACGGAAAACTGTTTTTT. This translates into CASSFSDGKLFF. The V call is TRBV7-6, the J call TRBJ1-4; no reliable D call. With 3 bases removed from V and 10 bases from J, the gap between germline ends came to 9 bases. The CDR3 has 12 residues. The germline V gene has CDR1 SGHVS and CDR2 FNYEAQ.

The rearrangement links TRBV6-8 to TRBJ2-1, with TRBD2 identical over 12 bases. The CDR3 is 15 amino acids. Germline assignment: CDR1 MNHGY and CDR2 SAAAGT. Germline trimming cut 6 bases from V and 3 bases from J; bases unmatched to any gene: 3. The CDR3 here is CASRLAGGFYNEQFF. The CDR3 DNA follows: TGTGCCAGCAGACTAGCGGGGGGTTTCTACAATGAGCAGTTCTTC.

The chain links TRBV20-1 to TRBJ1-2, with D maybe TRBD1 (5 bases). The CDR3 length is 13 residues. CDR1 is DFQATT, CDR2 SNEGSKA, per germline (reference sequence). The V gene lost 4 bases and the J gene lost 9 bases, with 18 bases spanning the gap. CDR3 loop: CSATPGLPRRYTF. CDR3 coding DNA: TGCAGTGCTACCCCGGGACTGCCCCGTCGCTACACCTTC.

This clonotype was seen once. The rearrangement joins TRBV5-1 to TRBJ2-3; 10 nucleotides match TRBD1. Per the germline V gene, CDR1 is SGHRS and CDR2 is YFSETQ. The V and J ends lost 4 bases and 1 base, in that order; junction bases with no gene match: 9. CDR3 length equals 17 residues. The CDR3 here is CASSSVTGTGGTDTQYF. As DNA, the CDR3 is TGCGCCAGCAGCAGTGTCACCGGGACAGGGGGCACAGATACGCAGTATTTT.

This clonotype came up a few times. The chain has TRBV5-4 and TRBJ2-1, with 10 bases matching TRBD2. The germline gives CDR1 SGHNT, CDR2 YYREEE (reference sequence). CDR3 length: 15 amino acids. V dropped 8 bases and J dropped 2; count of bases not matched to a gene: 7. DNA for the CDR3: TGTGCCAGTAGGCTTAGCGGGGGGCCCTACAATGAGCAGTTCTTC. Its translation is CASRLSGGPYNEQFF.

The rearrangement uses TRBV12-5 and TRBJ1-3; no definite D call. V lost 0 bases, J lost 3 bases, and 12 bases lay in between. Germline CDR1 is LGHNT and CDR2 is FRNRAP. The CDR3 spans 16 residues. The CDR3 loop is CASGLVPPGVGNTIYF. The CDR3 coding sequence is TGTGCTAGTGGTTTGGTACCCCCGGGAGTTGGAAACACCATATATTTT. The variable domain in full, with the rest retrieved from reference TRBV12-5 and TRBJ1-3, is DARVTQTPRHKVTEMGQEVTMRCQPILGHNTVFWYRQTMMQGLELLAYFRNRAPLDDSGMPKDRFSAEMPDATLATLKIQPSEPRDSAVYFCASGLVPPGVGNTIYFGEGSWLTVV.

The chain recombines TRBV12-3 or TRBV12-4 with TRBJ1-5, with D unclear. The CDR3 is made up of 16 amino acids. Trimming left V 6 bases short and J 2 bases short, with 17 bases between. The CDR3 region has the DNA TGTGCCAGCAGCCTGATCGAGGGAATTGGCAATCAGCCCCAGCATTTT. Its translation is CASSLIEGIGNQPQHF.

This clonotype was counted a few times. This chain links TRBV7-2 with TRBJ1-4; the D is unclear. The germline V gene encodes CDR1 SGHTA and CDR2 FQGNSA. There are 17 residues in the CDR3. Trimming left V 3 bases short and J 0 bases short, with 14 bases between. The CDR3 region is CASSLGPQIATNEKLFF. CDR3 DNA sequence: TGTGCCAGCAGCTTGGGTCCTCAGATTGCAACTAATGAAAAACTGTTTTTT.

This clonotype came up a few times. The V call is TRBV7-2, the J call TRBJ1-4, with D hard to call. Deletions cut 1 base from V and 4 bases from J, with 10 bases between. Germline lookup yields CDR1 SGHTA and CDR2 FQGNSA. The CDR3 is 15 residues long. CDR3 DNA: TGTGCCAGCAGCTTAGATCCAGTCCTTAATGAAAAACTGTTTTTT. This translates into CASSLDPVLNEKLFF.

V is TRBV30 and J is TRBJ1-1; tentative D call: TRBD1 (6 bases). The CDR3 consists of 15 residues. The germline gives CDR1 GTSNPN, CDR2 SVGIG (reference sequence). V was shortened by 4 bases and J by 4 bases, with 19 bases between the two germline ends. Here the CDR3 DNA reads TGTGCCTGGAAGTCAGGGGAGGGGAAAGGCACTGAAGCTTTCTTT. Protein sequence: CAWKSGEGKGTEAFF.